This T cell receptor beta chain was sequenced in a study of human T cells and chemical hapten exposure (dated by TCRdb to about 2021). Background for the entire study: For sensitization, 2% DPC in acetone was applied to an approximately 2 cm by approximately 2 cm area of upper inner arm skin. Libraries were pooled for sequencing, and per-sample TCR yields varied mainly because of small differences in library volumes within the pool. Throughout the study period of around 24 weeks, patients also received therapeutic DPC doses to the scalp every week. Blood samples were taken from patients before sensitization (week 0) and at 2, 6 and about 24 weeks after DPC sensitization. This study followed changes in the peripheral blood TCR repertoire in vivo during primary and secondary sensitization of alopecia patients to the hapten diphenylcyclopropenone (DPC). Around 29 alopecia patients provided blood for TCR sequencing at one to four time points (pre-sensitization, 2, 6 and 24 weeks). Patch testing was done on the upper back using Finn chambers containing 0.01% DPC, and results were scored after 6 days according to International Contact Dermatitis Research Group standards. The mostly female patient cohort included alopecia areata with under or over 50% scalp involvement, alopecia totalis and alopecia universalis.

This clonotype was recorded many times. What antigen it recognizes has not been identified. The sample holds no much larger clone one base away, and base qualities are not on file. Libraries were prepared through RACE. Sequencing was carried out with a NextSeq 500. During library preparation, unique molecular identifiers were attached to individual cDNA molecules so that TCRs could be counted quantitatively and reproducibly. From each blood RNA sample, both TCR alpha and TCR beta chains were sequenced. In the original analysis: The median number of TCRs per sample was over 85,000, ranging from 23,224 to 690,600. V, J and CDR3 annotation of the TCR reads was performed with the Decombinator software suite. For PS versus PT1 abundance plots, all samples were subsampled to the same number of TCRs (28,000). Expanded TCRs were defined as absent before sensitization and observed at least eight times at the 2-week time point. TCRdb redid the processing of the public reads, applying fastp at Q25 and MiXCR, and retained in-frame beta chains. Under each unique CDR3 protein, matching rows form one entry showing the most common genes and DNA. The V and J calls and clone size come from TCRdb's table, not from the authors' own analysis. The table for this sample lists some 110,000 distinct CDR3 sequences; over 10% of them were counted only once. The ten top clones hold just over 1.4% of the sample.

Beyond this particular receptor, the publication reports: Alopecia, a presumed autoimmune disease, was present in all patients, so the immune response of the patients might differ from that of healthy individuals. Repeated subsampling changed both the strength of the expansion versus patch-test correlation and the threshold at which that correlation became significant. DPC sensitization did not change the number of TCRs with a frequency above 1 in 1000, and there was no evidence of changes in global repertoire structure. Significantly more large CDR3 similarity clusters were formed by expanded TCRs than by pre-sensitization or healthy control sets, consistent with antigen-driven responses. Patch test score was positively correlated with the number of PT1 expanded TCRs, with significance at thresholds 8, 16 and 32 but not at 4.

Per the publication, the time point label means: patch test 1, 2 weeks after DPC sensitization. The sample's treatment or condition label, decoded: therapeutic diphenylcyclopropenone sensitization with weekly scalp DPC. At each patch-test visit, blood was drawn before the patch test was applied. To be eligible, patients had to be aged 18 to 70, diagnosed with alopecia and judged suitable for DPC therapy, while pregnant patients were excluded. Total RNA was extracted from unfractionated whole blood collected in Tempus Blood RNA tubes. V gives up 4 bases and J gives up 5 bases, and the segment between their germline ends measures 13 bases. The CDR3 holds 14 amino acids from the cysteine to the phenylalanine. Left in the record is the CDR3 DNA by itself, 42 bases read in frame from the first base. Reading the germline V gene gives CDR1 SNHLY and CDR2 FYNNEI.

The rearranged chain carries TRBV2 and TRBJ2-3, and the D gene may be TRBD1, 5 bases matching. The TCR was taken from a woman between 45 and 60 years old with alopecia areata. Some clones in this sample may be carry-over from other donors' samples. The source was whole blood, collected in connection with sensitization to the hapten diphenylcyclopropenone (DPC). This receptor has the CDR3 CASSVYRTEDTQYF. Here is the DNA: TGTGCCAGCAGTGTTTACAGGACCGAAGATACGCAGTATTTT. Reference TRBV2 and TRBJ2-3 genes cover what lies past the CDR3, so the full variable domain is EPEVTQTPSHQVTQMGQEVILRCVPISNHLYFYWYRQILGQKVEFLVSFYNNEISEKSEIFDDQFSVERPDGSNFTLKIRSTKLEDSAMYFCASSVYRTEDTQYFGPGTRLTVL.